This T cell receptor beta chain was sequenced in a study of T cell changes during pregnancy in multiple sclerosis. This table comes from immunoSEQ multiplex PCR, and its TCRdb copy is limited to in-frame clones, with some not included. The sample gives about 50,000 clones, about nine tenths of which show up once; around 0.25% is in the top ten. This clone was recorded once. Specimen: CD4+ T cells from peripheral blood mononuclear cells, collected in the second trimester of pregnancy. The receptor's source is a female donor with multiple sclerosis, enrolled in a pregnancy study.

In nucleotides, the CDR3 is TGTGCCAGCAGCCCCAACGGTGAAAAACTGTTTTTT. It yields the protein CASSPNGEKLFF. The V and J genes are TRBV7-9 and TRBJ1-4; D gene uncertain. Germline CDR1 is SEHNR and CDR2 is FQNEAQ (reference sequence). The V end lost 5 bases, the J end lost 7 bases, and 8 bases lay between the germline ends. CDR3 length equals 12 residues.